What follows is one T cell receptor beta chain and its context. This sample is part of a study of blood T cell repertoires in COVID-19. Profiled with immunoSEQ multiplex PCR; TCRdb holds only in-frame clones, not every one. The table lists approximately 200,000 clones, more than 75% of them singletons. Germline CDR1 SGHTA, CDR2 FQGNSA. This CDR3 is built from 12 residues. V was pared by 5 bases and J by 8 bases, with 2 bases of the junction left unmatched. The chain links TRBV7-2 to TRBJ2-1; 8 positions agree with TRBD1. Sequenced input: peripheral blood. This TCR was recovered from a man aged 45-65 years who had recovered from COVID-19. The CDR3 nucleotides are TGTGCCAGCAGCAGGACAGGGTATGAGCAGTTCTTC. Translating it yields CASSRTGYEQFF.